A single T cell receptor beta chain is shown here with its context. What antigen it recognizes has not been identified. The input lacks base qualities; no much larger clone sits a single base away. Sequencing relied on an Illumina HiSeq 1500. The raw public data were reprocessed by TCRdb itself: fastp quality trimming at Q25, MiXCR clonotype calling, in-frame beta chains only. Rows are combined by CDR3 protein, so each entry shows the most common genes and DNA. This sample holds over 300,000 distinct CDR3 sequences; 17% were observed only once. The ten largest account for approximately 12% of the sample. This sample was taken from a study of T cell repertoires in cytomegalovirus infection (dated by TCRdb to the late 2010s). In the study overall: The HLA type of each donor mattered for the analysis, because public TCR beta signatures pointed to carriage of CMV infection along with the matching HLA type. Broad study findings and their caveats: Carriers of CMV infection plus the relevant HLA type were discriminated by the cumulative frequency of public TCR beta family members in the study cohort and in an independent approximately 400-donor cohort. The ex vivo response was dominated by HLA-C-restricted CMV-specific TCR beta clonotypes, which also provided the single most frequent clonotype in two of eight donors.

Sequences MNHNS (CDR1) and SASEGT (CDR2) are obtained from the germline V gene. Trimming at the junction amounts to 5 bases on V and 1 base on J, and the germline ends lie 9 bases apart. There are 14 amino acids in the CDR3, from cysteine to phenylalanine inclusive. The CDR3 DNA has 42 bases and is translated from base 1. The chain couples TRBV6-1 to TRBJ1-5; the D gene lacks a confident call. This receptor was identified in a human donor in good health (CMV status not recorded). Some clones in this sample may be carry-over from other donors' samples. The sequenced material came from PBMCs. The CDR3 has the sequence CASSSTDSNQPQHF. The sequenced DNA is TGTGCCAGCAGTTCTACAGACAGCAATCAGCCCCAGCATTTT.